A single sample gave rise to the 9 T cell receptor beta chains below, sequenced in a study of chemoradiotherapy in HPV16-positive cancers. Method: immunoSEQ multiplex PCR; TCRdb's copy keeps in-frame clones and lacks some. The sample has some 4,500 clones; approximately 77% are singletons. This sample comprised tumor tissue, obtained from a patient who underwent chemoradiotherapy. The receptors come from a human donor with HPV-associated anogenital cancer.

A few counts support this clone. The V call is TRBV5-1, the J call TRBJ1-2; maybe TRBD1 (5 bases). Germline CDR1 SGHRS, CDR2 YFSETQ. Trimming pared 4 bases from V and 7 bases from J, leaving 11 bases between. The CDR3 sequence is 12 residues long. The CDR3 region is CASSTPGGGYTF. CDR3 coding DNA: TGCGCCAGCAGCACCCCCGGGGGTGGCTACACCTTC.

The rearrangement joins TRBV20-1 to TRBJ2-1; D not certain. This CDR3 region has 11 residues. In germline, CDR1 is DFQATT, CDR2 SNEGSKA (reference sequence). V shed 2 bases and J shed 6 bases, with 5 bases lying between them. The CDR3 DNA reads TGCAGTGCTAGATCTCGCAATGAGCAGTTCTTC. It translates to CSARSRNEQFF.

The chain combines TRBV11-2 with TRBJ1-3, with D uncertain. The germline V gene encodes CDR1 SGHAT and CDR2 FQNNGV. The CDR3 covers 16 residues. V lost 3 bases, J lost 0 bases, and 12 bases lay in between. CDR3 DNA: TGTGCCAGCAGCTTTTCGGCAGCTAACTCTGGAAACACCATATATTTT. This sequence encodes CASSFSAANSGNTIYF.

The V and J genes are TRBV7-2 and TRBJ2-7; no clear D. The germline V gene encodes CDR1 SGHTA and CDR2 FQGNSA. The V gene lost 8 bases and the J gene lost 0 bases, with 14 bases spanning the gap. The CDR3 has 14 amino acids. CDR3 DNA sequence: TGTGCCAGCCGACCCGACACGTACTCCTACGAGCAGTACTTC. This translates into CASRPDTYSYEQYF.

The rearrangement joins TRBV5-6 to TRBJ2-1, with TRBD2 matching over 11 bases. V was clipped by 4 bases and J by 7 bases; unmatched bases: 13. The CDR3 extends over 17 amino acids. Germline V lookup: CDR1 SGHDT, CDR2 YYEEEE. For the CDR3, the DNA is TGTGCCAGCAGCGGAAAGGTCACTAGCGGGAGTGGAAATGAGCAGTTCTTC. This sequence encodes CASSGKVTSGSGNEQFF.

The CDR3 bases are TGTGCCAGCAGTCACACCGGGACTAGCGGGTTCTCGTCGCAGTATTTT. Residues: CASSHTGTSGFSSQYF. The chain carries TRBV27 and TRBJ2-3; TRBD2 matches at 12 bases. The CDR3 length is 16 residues. The germline CDR1 and CDR2 sequences are MNHEY and SMNVEV (reference sequence). With 5 bases clipped from V and 10 bases from J, the junction kept 13 bases outside the gene matches.

The chain couples TRBV6-4 to TRBJ2-2; D unclear. The V gene's germline CDR1 is MRHNA and CDR2 SNTAGT. The CDR3 contains 13 residues. The germline V and J ends were trimmed by 2 bases and 3 bases, with 4 bases remaining between them. This CDR3 reads CASSDRDTGELFF. For the CDR3, the DNA is TGTGCCAGCAGTGACAGGGACACCGGGGAGCTGTTTTTT.

The chain carries TRBV7-9 and TRBJ2-3; no reliable D call. V was shortened by 1 base and J by 0 bases, with 8 bases between the two germline ends. This CDR3 spans 15 amino acids. Germline assignment: CDR1 SEHNR and CDR2 FQNEAQ (reference sequence). The CDR3 nucleotides read TGTGCCAGCAGCTTAGGAACAGTTAGCACAGATACGCAGTATTTT. It codes for CASSLGTVSTDTQYF.

This clone was detected a few times. The gene calls are TRBV10-2 and TRBJ2-7, with TRBD2 identical over 7 bases. Germline V gives CDR1 WSHSY, CDR2 SAAADI. The CDR3 extends over 13 amino acids. V was pared by 4 bases and J by 5 bases, with 5 bases of the junction left unmatched. CDR3 sequence: CASSVSLADEQYF. The CDR3, as DNA: TGCGCCAGCAGTGTATCTCTAGCGGACGAGCAGTACTTC.